A single sample is the source of the 10 T cell receptor beta chains below, sequenced in a study of cytomegalovirus exposure and HLA in healthy donors. With 60 Vbeta and 13 Jbeta primers, the PCR was carried out. Repertoires were generated with immunoSEQ multiplex PCR, while TCRdb's copy carries only in-frame clones and drops some. The table includes 110,000 to 150,000 clones, 60% to 80% detected once. Sequencing input: PBMCs. The receptors come from a woman aged 25 to 39 in good health and CMV-seronegative.

V usage is TRBV6-1 and J usage is TRBJ1-3; D is undetermined. The CDR3 is 16 residues long. The germline V gene encodes CDR1 MNHNS and CDR2 SASEGT. V gave up 0 bases and J gave up 2 bases, with 11 bases separating them. CDR3 sequence reads: CASSEAVEAAGNTIYF. The CDR3 DNA reads TGTGCCAGCAGTGAAGCCGTTGAGGCCGCTGGAAACACCATATATTTT.

V is TRBV15 and J is TRBJ1-1, with D uncertain. Trimming pared 10 bases from V and 7 bases from J, leaving 22 bases between. Germline V gives CDR1 LNHNV, CDR2 YYDKDF (reference sequence). The CDR3 is made up of 14 amino acids. The DNA for the CDR3 is TGTGCCATCATGCATACCAGGAATGGAGGTGAAGCTTTCTTT. Translation gives CAIMHTRNGGEAFF.

The chain combines TRBV18 with TRBJ1-2, with 7 bases that match TRBD1. CDR3 length equals 15 residues. V dropped 4 bases and J dropped 4; count of bases not matched to a gene: 9. Germline V gives CDR1 KGHSH, CDR2 LQKENI. In nucleotides, the CDR3 is TGTGCCAGCTCACGCGCCCGGGACAGCCTCTATGGCTACACCTTC. Translation gives CASSRARDSLYGYTF. The full variable domain, its missing parts supplied by reference TRBV18 and TRBJ1-2, is NAGVMQNPRHLVRRRGQEARLRCSPMKGHSHVYWYRQLPEEGLKFMVYLQKENIIDESGMPKERFSAEFPKEGPSILRIQQVVRGDSAAYFCASSRARDSLYGYTFGSGTRLTVV.

The chain uses TRBV18 and TRBJ2-4; 9 nucleotides agree with TRBD1. This CDR3 contains 13 residues. Germline CDR1 is KGHSH and CDR2 is LQKENI. V lost 6 bases and J lost 6; bases outside the gene matches: 3. For the CDR3, the DNA is TGTGCCAGCTCGCTGACAGGGGGAAACATTCAGTACTTC. As protein: CASSLTGGNIQYF.

CDR3 DNA sequence: TGTGCCAGCAGTCAAGGACCGGGACAGCGACCCTACGAGCAGTACTTC. Protein: CASSQGPGQRPYEQYF. The chain joins TRBV11-2 to TRBJ2-7; 7 nucleotides line up with TRBD1. There are 16 residues in the CDR3. Germline lookup yields CDR1 SGHAT and CDR2 FQNNGV. Trimming at V came to 6 bases and at J to 2 bases, leaving 13 bases not matched to a gene.

This clone occurred a few times. The chain links TRBV6-1 to TRBJ1-5, with TRBD1 as a possible D gene (6 bases). The CDR3 loop spans 16 amino acids. Trimming removed 3 bases at V and 3 bases at J, with 15 bases between. Germline V gives CDR1 MNHNS, CDR2 SASEGT. The CDR3 nucleotides read TGTGCCAGCAGTGACTTGACAGGAGGCCACAATCAGCCCCAGCATTTT. Protein: CASSDLTGGHNQPQHF.

V is TRBV6-5 and J is TRBJ1-1; D is undetermined. V was shortened by 0 bases and J by 4 bases, with 12 bases between the two germline ends. Germline V gene data show CDR1 as MNHEY and CDR2 as SVGAGI. The CDR3 contains 15 residues. The CDR3: CASSYSRAGGTEAFF. CDR3 sequence (DNA): TGTGCCAGCAGTTACTCGCGGGCGGGAGGCACTGAAGCTTTCTTT.

This sequence joins TRBV5-1 and TRBJ2-1; the D gene is possibly TRBD1 (5 bases). CDR1 SGHRS and CDR2 YFSETQ come from the germline V gene. V lost 3 bases, J lost 4 bases, and 20 bases lay in between. The CDR3 has 17 amino acids. The CDR3 loop is CASSWTAGPLLYNEQFF. CDR3 nucleotide sequence: TGCGCCAGCAGCTGGACCGCAGGGCCTCTTTTGTACAATGAGCAGTTCTTC.

The chain employs TRBV9 and TRBJ1-3; no clear D gene. Germline V gives CDR1 SGDLS, CDR2 YYNGEE. Trimming cost V 3 bases and J 0 bases, with 7 bases left between them. The CDR3 consists of 14 residues. The DNA of the CDR3 is TGTGCCAGCAGCGCAACAGTCTCTGGAAACACCATATATTTT. Protein sequence: CASSATVSGNTIYF.

This rearrangement joins TRBV6-6 to TRBJ1-1, with D perhaps TRBD1 (5 bases). The CDR3 is made up of 14 amino acids. Trimming removed 11 bases from V and 1 base from J, with 17 bases in between. Germline CDR1 is MNHNY and CDR2 is SVGAGI (reference sequence). The CDR3 region is CASQMGGRNTEAFF. The DNA for the CDR3 is TGTGCCTCCCAGATGGGGGGTAGGAACACTGAAGCTTTCTTT.